These 13 T cell receptor beta chains came from one sample sequenced in a study of T-cell memory formation after mild COVID-19. From the 5' RACE reads, TCRdb called clonotypes with MiXCR, one entry per CDR3 protein. The sample has fewer than 200,000 distinct CDR3 sequences, 10% to 15% seen once; the top ten hold approximately 3.5%. Sequenced sample: PBMCs or a T cell subset sorted from them (not recorded which). Receptor source: a man between 18 and 35 years old who had mild COVID-19 (a few samples of this study predate the infection). Cell type and time point are not known.

This clonotype was observed a handful of times. The V call is TRBV7-2, the J call TRBJ2-4, with 7 nucleotides matching TRBD2. Germline V gene data show CDR1 as SGHTA and CDR2 as FQGNSA. The CDR3 runs 14 residues. J lost 5 bases, V lost 1 base, and 2 bases had no gene match. The CDR3 reads CASSLGGGQNIQYF. In nucleotides, the CDR3 is TGTGCCAGCAGCTTAGGGGGGGGACAAAACATTCAGTACTTC. The full variable domain, its missing parts supplied by reference TRBV7-2 and TRBJ2-4, is GAGVSQSPSNKVTEKGKDVELRCDPISGHTALYWYRQSLGQGLEFLIYFQGNSAPDKSGLPSDRFSAERTGGSVSTLTIQRTQQEDSAVYLCASSLGGGQNIQYFGAGTRLSVL.

This clonotype was counted only a few times. V usage is TRBV5-1 and J usage is TRBJ2-5, with 9 bases lining up with TRBD2. The CDR3 runs 15 residues. Germline V CDR1 and CDR2: SGHRS, YFSETQ. The junction had 9 bases not matched to a gene; V was cut back by 4 bases and J by 5 bases. CDR3 in amino acids: CASSGGLALGETQYF. The CDR3 DNA reads TGCGCCAGCAGCGGGGGACTAGCACTAGGGGAGACCCAGTACTTC.

This clonotype was counted only a few times. The chain couples TRBV2 to TRBJ1-6; D might be TRBD1 (5 bases). CDR3 length equals 13 residues. The germline gives CDR1 SNHLY, CDR2 FYNNEI. Trimming removed 6 bases at V and 6 bases at J, with 9 bases between. The CDR3 spells CASSPGPNSPLHF. CDR3 DNA sequence: TGTGCCAGCAGCCCGGGGCCTAATTCACCCCTCCACTTT.

This clonotype has a count of ten or more. This chain connects TRBV28 to TRBJ1-5, with D possibly matching TRBD1 (5 bases). Germline CDR1 and CDR2: MDHEN and SYDVKM. The V gene lost 8 bases and the J gene lost 5 bases, with 7 bases spanning the gap. The CDR3 totals 11 residues. CDR3 in DNA: TGTGCCAGCGGGACGGATCAGCCCCAGCATTTT. It encodes CASGTDQPQHF.

The V and J genes are TRBV7-9 and TRBJ2-3; 7 bases are shared with TRBD2. Germline V gene data show CDR1 as SEHNR and CDR2 as FQNEAQ (reference sequence). With 3 bases clipped from V and 4 bases from J, the junction kept 10 bases outside the gene matches. This CDR3 contains 16 residues. CDR3: CASSFWRGNRADTQYF. The CDR3, as DNA: TGTGCCAGCAGCTTCTGGCGGGGGAATCGCGCAGATACGCAGTATTTT.

This clonotype was detected a few times. The rearrangement joins TRBV7-6 to TRBJ2-3, with D perhaps TRBD2 (5 bases). Per germline, CDR1 SGHVS and CDR2 FNYEAQ. V lost 4 bases and J lost 1, with 9 bases in between. The CDR3 contains 14 residues. In nucleotides, the CDR3 is TGTGCCAGCAGCTCACTAGAGCGCACAGATACGCAGTATTTT. Amino acids: CASSSLERTDTQYF.

The V gene is TRBV7-2, the J gene TRBJ1-1, with 11 positions matching TRBD1. This CDR3 comprises 15 residues. Germline values: CDR1 SGHTA, CDR2 FQGNSA. The J segment lost 4 bases and the V segment lost 0 bases, leaving 1 base of the junction unmatched. In nucleotides, the CDR3 is TGTGCCAGCAGCTTAGCAGGGACAGGGGGCACTGAAGCTTTCTTT. Its translation is CASSLAGTGGTEAFF.

This clonotype has only a few counts. This chain links TRBV6-5 with TRBJ1-2; D remains unclear. Per the germline V gene, CDR1 is MNHEY and CDR2 is SVGAGI. The V end lost 4 bases, the J end lost 8 bases, and 14 bases lay between the germline ends. CDR3 length: 13 residues. For the CDR3, the DNA is TGTGCCAGCAGTTCCAGGACTGGAAGGGGCTACACCTTC. Its protein is CASSSRTGRGYTF.

This chain connects TRBV7-9 to TRBJ1-1; 8 bases line up with TRBD1. This CDR3 has 13 amino acids. The V segment lost 0 bases and the J segment 8 bases; nucleotides outside the gene matches: 2. Germline CDR1 SEHNR, CDR2 FQNEAQ (reference sequence). Written as DNA, the CDR3 is TGTGCCAGCAGCTTAGCGACAGGGGAGGAAGCTTTCTTT. Encoded protein: CASSLATGEEAFF.

The chain employs TRBV7-9 and TRBJ2-7, with unresolved D. The V gene lost 4 bases and the J gene lost 4 bases, with 5 bases spanning the gap. Germline CDR1 and CDR2: SEHNR and FQNEAQ (reference sequence). The CDR3 is 11 amino acids. The CDR3 loop is CASSSLYEQYF. The CDR3 bases are TGTGCCAGCAGCTCATTGTACGAGCAGTACTTC.

This clonotype was counted a few times. This chain links TRBV20-1 with TRBJ2-4; D call uncertain. V was cut by 3 bases and J by 0 bases, with 9 bases left in between. The CDR3 extends over 14 amino acids. CDR1 and CDR2 from the germline V gene are DFQATT and SNEGSKA (reference sequence). CDR3 region: CSARGSLAKNIQYF. CDR3 DNA sequence: TGCAGTGCTAGGGGCAGTCTAGCCAAAAACATTCAGTACTTC.

In DNA form, the CDR3 reads TGTGCCAGCAGTGTAAGAAATGAAAAACTGTTTTTT. It is translated as CASSVRNEKLFF. The V call is TRBV28, the J call TRBJ1-4; D is unclear. From germline, CDR1 is MDHEN and CDR2 SYDVKM. Trimming left V 5 bases short and J 5 bases short, with 6 bases between. This CDR3 has 12 amino acids. The full variable domain, its missing parts supplied by reference TRBV28 and TRBJ1-4, is DVKVTQSSRYLVKRTGEKVFLECVQDMDHENMFWYRQDPGLGLRLIYFSYDVKMKEKGDIPEGYSVSREKKERFSLILESASTNQTSMYLCASSVRNEKLFFGSGTQLSVL.

This clonotype was observed a few times. This chain uses TRBV6-6 with TRBJ1-6; TRBD1 might be the D (5 bases). The CDR3 sequence is 15 residues long. CDR1 and CDR2 (germline): MNHNY, SVGAGI (reference sequence). V was cut by 9 bases and J by 9 bases, with 21 bases left in between. DNA for the CDR3: TGTGCCAGTTGGAAGGGGCTATGGGAGGGTTCACCCCTCCACTTT. It encodes CASWKGLWEGSPLHF.